A selection of T cell receptor beta chains follows, all from one sample in a study of post-analysis software for immune sequencing data. TCRdb ran MiXCR on the PCR reads and lists one entry per CDR3 protein. The repertoire holds about 540,000 distinct CDR3 sequences, with approximately 34% as singletons. Sequenced: blood. These receptors came from a girl aged 2-17 years with multiple sclerosis. CDR3s include the opening cysteine and the closing phenylalanine or tryptophan. The D gene is left open where the match is weak. Size values are once, few and many counts, or a class for expanded clones, and some rows have none.

TRBV15	TRBD1	TRBJ1-6	.	TGTGCCACCAGCAGATCTCAGGGGGACCTCCTTTATTCACCCCTCCACTTT	CATSRSQGDLLYSPLHF
TRBV29-1	.	TRBJ2-1	.	TGCAGCGTTGCCGGCGACACCCGTGCCAATGAGCAGTTCTTC	CSVAGDTRANEQFF
TRBV11-2	.	TRBJ1-4	.	TGTGCCAGCAGCTTAGATCGGGAAAAACTGTTTTTT	CASSLDREKLFF
TRBV20-1	TRBD2	TRBJ2-5	.	TGCAGTGCCACCACTAGCGGGGGGCGCGGGAGAAAGACCCAGTACTTC	CSATTSGGRGRKTQYF
TRBV7-9	TRBD1	TRBJ2-7	few	TGTGCCAGCAGCCCCAACAGGGGACCCTACGAGCAGTACTTC	CASSPNRGPYEQYF
TRBV21-1	.	TRBJ2-1	few	TGTGCCAGCCCAGACCGAAGGCATGAGCAGTTCTTC	CASPDRRHEQFF
TRBV5-1	.	TRBJ2-7	many	TGCGCCAGCAGCCAGGGGGGATCCTACGAGCAGTACTTC	CASSQGGSYEQYF
TRBV7-9	.	TRBJ1-2	.	TGTGCCAGCAGCTTAAGTGGAGGATCTAACTATGGCTACACCTTC	CASSLSGGSNYGYTF
TRBV12-3/TRBV12-4	.	TRBJ1-4	.	TGTGCCAGCACCCCTGAGGAGGGGGGGCAGAAACTGTTTTTT	CASTPEEGGQKLFF
TRBV29-1	.	TRBJ1-6	.	TGCAGCGTCCGAGACGCATTCTCACCCCTCCACTTT	CSVRDAFSPLHF
TRBV4-1	TRBD2	TRBJ2-2	.	TGCGCCAGCAGCCAAGTTACTAGCGGGGCGCACACCGGGGAGCTGTTTTTT	CASSQVTSGAHTGELFF
TRBV29-1	.	TRBJ2-5	.	TGCAGCGTTGATATACCTGGGGAGGTCCTCCGGACCCAGTACTTC	CSVDIPGEVLRTQYF
TRBV7-9	.	TRBJ1-2	many	TGTGCCAGCAGCTTAGCGGGGGTTTACACCTTC	CASSLAGVYTF
TRBV25-1	.	TRBJ2-5	.	TGTGCCAGCAGTGGAGGAGGGGGCGAGAGGGAGACCCAGTACTTC	CASSGGGGERETQYF
TRBV12-3/TRBV12-4	.	TRBJ1-1	.	TGTGCCAGCAGTTTCAGGGATTGGAACACTGAAGCTTTCTTT	CASSFRDWNTEAFF
TRBV20-1	TRBD2	TRBJ2-3	.	TGCAGTGCTTTTCAACCGGGCGGGGGAACAACGCAGTATTTT	CSAFQPGGGTTQYF
TRBV24-1	.	TRBJ2-1	.	TGTGCCACTAGTGATACCGGGACCTCGTCCTCCTACAATGAGCAGTTCTTC	CATSDTGTSSSYNEQFF
TRBV9	.	TRBJ1-1	.	TGTGCCAGCAGCGTGGACGTCCTCAACACTGAAGCTTTCTTT	CASSVDVLNTEAFF
TRBV6-5	.	TRBJ2-2	few	TGTGCCAGCACGCGCACCGGGGAGCTGTTTTTT	CASTRTGELFF
TRBV20-1	.	TRBJ2-1	.	TGCAGTGTCAGGGATCCAGGGGCTCTCAATGAGCAGTTCTTC	CSVRDPGALNEQFF
TRBV20-1	.	TRBJ1-5	.	TGCAGTGCTAGAGAAACAGGGAGCAATCAGCCCCAGCATTTT	CSARETGSNQPQHF
TRBV2	.	TRBJ1-1	.	TGTGCCAGCAGTGAAAGTCGGGGGTTGAACACTGAAGCTTTCTTT	CASSESRGLNTEAFF
TRBV7-9	TRBD2	TRBJ2-5	.	TGTGCCAGCAGCTTTGCGAGACTAGCGGGGGGGTTAGAGACCCAGTACTTC	CASSFARLAGGLETQYF
TRBV24-1	TRBD1	TRBJ1-1	.	TGTGCCACCAGTGATGCCGGGACAGAGAACACTGAAGCTTTCTTT	CATSDAGTENTEAFF
TRBV6-5	.	TRBJ1-2	.	TGTGCCAGCAGTTACTACACAGTGGGGGACGGGGGCTACACCTTC	CASSYYTVGDGGYTF
TRBV7-8	TRBD1	TRBJ1-1	.	TGTGCCAGCAGCCCCCGATCCAGGGGGCGGACTGAAGCTTTCTTT	CASSPRSRGRTEAFF
TRBV29-1	.	TRBJ2-3	.	TGCAGCGTTGACCGGGACACCAACACAGATACGCAGTATTTT	CSVDRDTNTDTQYF
TRBV4-1	.	TRBJ1-2	.	TGCGCCAGCAATGGAGGCTATGGCTACACCTTC	CASNGGYGYTF
TRBV5-8	.	TRBJ1-6	.	TGTGCCAGCAGCTTGGTGTCGGCAGGTGTCTATAATTCACCCCTCCACTTT	CASSLVSAGVYNSPLHF
TRBV9	.	TRBJ2-3	few	TGTGCCAGCAGCGTAGAGGGTTATAGCACAGATACGCAGTATTTT	CASSVEGYSTDTQYF
TRBV20-1	.	TRBJ2-7	few	TGCAGTGCTAGAAGTGGCGCGGACTACGAGCAGTACTTC	CSARSGADYEQYF
TRBV14	.	TRBJ2-7	.	TGTGCCAGCAGCCAAGATTTATCACGGGCCCCCGAGCAGTACTTC	CASSQDLSRAPEQYF
TRBV28	TRBD1	TRBJ1-6	.	TGTGCCAGCTCCACCCAGGGAGGGACAGGGGTTTCACCCCTCCACTTT	CASSTQGGTGVSPLHF
TRBV6-1	.	TRBJ2-6	.	TGTGCCAGCAGTGAAGTTGTGGGGATTGGGGCCAACGTCCTGACTTTC	CASSEVVGIGANVLTF
TRBV14	.	TRBJ1-2	.	TGTGCCAGCAGCCAAGAGTCAAACTATGGCTACACCTTC	CASSQESNYGYTF
TRBV29-1	TRBD1	TRBJ1-2	few	TGCAGCGTTGTCAGGGACAGGGGGACCGACACCTTC	CSVVRDRGTDTF
TRBV27	TRBD2	TRBJ2-4	.	TGTGCCAGCAGACCTAACAGCGGGGTAGCCAAAAACATTCAGTACTTC	CASRPNSGVAKNIQYF
TRBV5-1	.	TRBJ2-3	many	TGTGCCAGCAGTGGACGACTAGGCACAGATACGCAGTATTTT	CASSGRLGTDTQYF
TRBV6-1	.	TRBJ1-1	.	TGTGCCAACAGTCAGGAGATGAACACTGAAGCTTTCTTT	CANSQEMNTEAFF
TRBV20-1	TRBD1	TRBJ1-2	.	TGCAGTGCTAGAACCGGGACAGGGAACTATGGCTACACCTTC	CSARTGTGNYGYTF
TRBV5-5	TRBD2	TRBJ2-1	.	TGTGCCAGCAGCGCCCTCGGGACTAGCGGGGGGTTCTCCTACAATGAGCAGTTCTTC	CASSALGTSGGFSYNEQFF
TRBV12-3/TRBV12-4	.	TRBJ1-2	many	TGTGCCAGCAGTTTGGGCCACCGGGGTGGCTACACCTTC	CASSLGHRGGYTF
TRBV20-1	.	TRBJ2-3	few	TGCAGTGTCGCAATCCCTCTAGCCCCAATCACAGATACGCAGTATTTT	CSVAIPLAPITDTQYF
TRBV10-3	TRBD2	TRBJ2-5	few	TGTGCCATCAGTGAGTCCGGGACTAGCGGGAGAGAGACCCAGTACTTC	CAISESGTSGRETQYF
TRBV7-6	TRBD1	TRBJ2-5	.	TGTGCCAGCAGCTCCGGGACAGGGATGAAGACCCAGTACTTC	CASSSGTGMKTQYF
TRBV12-5	.	TRBJ2-1	few	TGTGCTAGTGGTTTGTCCCAGCGGCCCAACAATGAGCAGTTCTTC	CASGLSQRPNNEQFF
TRBV6-4	.	TRBJ2-1	few	TGTGCCAGCAGCGGTGGGGACAATGAGCAGTTCTTC	CASSGGDNEQFF
TRBV20-1	TRBD1	TRBJ1-2	.	TGCAGTGCTAGAGGACAGGGCTATGGCTACACCTTC	CSARGQGYGYTF
TRBV12-3/TRBV12-4	.	TRBJ2-7	few	TGTGCCAGCAGCGCCCGGGGGCTTCCCCACGAGCAGTACTTC	CASSARGLPHEQYF
TRBV20-1	.	TRBJ2-3	.	TGCACCTTTAGAGGAAAAGGCACAGATACGCAGTATTTT	CTFRGKGTDTQYF
TRBV5-1	.	TRBJ1-4	.	TGCGCCAGCAGCTTGGGGGCCGGAAGGAATGAAAAACTGTTTTTT	CASSLGAGRNEKLFF
TRBV6-5	.	TRBJ1-2	few	TGTGCCAGCAGTTACTCGGGGGGCGCTAACTATGGCTACACCTTC	CASSYSGGANYGYTF
TRBV5-1	.	TRBJ1-2	.	TGCGCCAGCAGCTTGGAAACCAGGGTCGGCTACACCTTC	CASSLETRVGYTF
TRBV10-3	.	TRBJ2-7	.	TGTGCCATCAGTGGAGTAGGATCACCGCACTACGAGCAGTACTTC	CAISGVGSPHYEQYF
TRBV5-5	.	TRBJ2-6	.	TGTGCCAGCAGCTTGGCCCAGGTGGCCGGGGCCAACGTCCTGACTTTC	CASSLAQVAGANVLTF
TRBV24-1	.	TRBJ1-4	.	TGTGCCACCAGTGATCCGAGGCAGAGTAATGAAAAACTGTTTTTT	CATSDPRQSNEKLFF
TRBV6-5	.	TRBJ1-1	few	TGTGCCAGCAGTTATACAGTGGGAAATGGTGAAGCTTTCTTT	CASSYTVGNGEAFF